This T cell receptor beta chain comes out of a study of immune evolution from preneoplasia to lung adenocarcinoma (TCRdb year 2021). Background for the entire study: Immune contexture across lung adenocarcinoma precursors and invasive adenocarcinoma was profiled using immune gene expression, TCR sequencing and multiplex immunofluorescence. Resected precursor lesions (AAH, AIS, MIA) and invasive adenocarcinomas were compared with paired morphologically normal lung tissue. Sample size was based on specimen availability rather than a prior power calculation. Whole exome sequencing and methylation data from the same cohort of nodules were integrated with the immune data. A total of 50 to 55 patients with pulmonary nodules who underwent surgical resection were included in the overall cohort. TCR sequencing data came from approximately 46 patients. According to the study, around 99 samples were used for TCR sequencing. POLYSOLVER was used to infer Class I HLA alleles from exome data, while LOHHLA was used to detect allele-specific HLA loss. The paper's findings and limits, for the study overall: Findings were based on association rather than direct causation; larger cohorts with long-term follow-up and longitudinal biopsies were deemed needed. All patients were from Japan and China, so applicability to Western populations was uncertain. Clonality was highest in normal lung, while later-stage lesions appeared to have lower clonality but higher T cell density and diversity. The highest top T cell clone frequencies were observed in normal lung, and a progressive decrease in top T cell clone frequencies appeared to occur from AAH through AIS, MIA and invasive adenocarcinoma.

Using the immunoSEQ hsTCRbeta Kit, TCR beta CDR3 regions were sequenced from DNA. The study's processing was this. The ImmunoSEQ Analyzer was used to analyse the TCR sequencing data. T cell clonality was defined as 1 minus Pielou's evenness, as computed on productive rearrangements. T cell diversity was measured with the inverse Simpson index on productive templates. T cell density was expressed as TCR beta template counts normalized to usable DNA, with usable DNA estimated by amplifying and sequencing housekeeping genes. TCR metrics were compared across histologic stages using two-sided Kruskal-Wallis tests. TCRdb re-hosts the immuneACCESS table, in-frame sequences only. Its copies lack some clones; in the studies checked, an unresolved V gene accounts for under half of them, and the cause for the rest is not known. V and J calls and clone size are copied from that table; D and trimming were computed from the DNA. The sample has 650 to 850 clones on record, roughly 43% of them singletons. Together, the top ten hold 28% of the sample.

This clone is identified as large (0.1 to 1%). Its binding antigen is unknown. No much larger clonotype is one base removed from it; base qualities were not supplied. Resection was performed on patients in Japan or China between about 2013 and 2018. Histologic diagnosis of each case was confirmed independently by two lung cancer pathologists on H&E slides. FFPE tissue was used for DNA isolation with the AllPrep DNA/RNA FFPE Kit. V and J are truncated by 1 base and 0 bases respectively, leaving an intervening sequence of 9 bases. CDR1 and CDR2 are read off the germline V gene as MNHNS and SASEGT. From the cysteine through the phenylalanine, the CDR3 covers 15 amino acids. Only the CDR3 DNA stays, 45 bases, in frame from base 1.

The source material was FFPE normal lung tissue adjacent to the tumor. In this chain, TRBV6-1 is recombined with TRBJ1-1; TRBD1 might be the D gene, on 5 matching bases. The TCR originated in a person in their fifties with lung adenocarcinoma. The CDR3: CASSEVTALNTEAFF. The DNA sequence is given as TGTGCCAGCAGTGAAGTGACAGCCTTGAACACTGAAGCTTTCTTT.